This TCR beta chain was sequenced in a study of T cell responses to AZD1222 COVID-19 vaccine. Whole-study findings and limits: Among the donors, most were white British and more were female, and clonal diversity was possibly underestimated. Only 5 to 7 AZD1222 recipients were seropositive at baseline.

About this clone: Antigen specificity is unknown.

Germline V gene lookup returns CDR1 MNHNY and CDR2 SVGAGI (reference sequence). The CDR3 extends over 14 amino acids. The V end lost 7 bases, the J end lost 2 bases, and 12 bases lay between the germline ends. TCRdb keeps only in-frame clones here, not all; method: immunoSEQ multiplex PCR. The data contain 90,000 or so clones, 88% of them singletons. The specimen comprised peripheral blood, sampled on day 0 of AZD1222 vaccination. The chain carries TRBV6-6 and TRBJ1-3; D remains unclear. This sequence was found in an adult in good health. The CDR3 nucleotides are TGTGCCAGCAATCATCTGGGGACTGGAAACACCATATATTTT. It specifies CASNHLGTGNTIYF.